Sequencing of this T cell receptor beta chain was carried out in a study of Graves' ophthalmopathy and Graves' hyperthyroidism. RNA transcripts provided the template for amplifying TCR beta CDR3 regions. Scientists carried out first-round RT-PCR using HTBI primers and then a second-round multiplex PCR. TCRdb re-called the multiplex PCR reads with MiXCR, one entry per CDR3 protein. The top ten hold around 9.8% of the sample, which has roughly 500,000 distinct CDR3 sequences, 13% to 15% seen once. Other autoimmune diseases, uncontrolled infections, pregnancy or lactation excluded patients from enrollment. The source of the PBMCs was less than 12 ml of fresh peripheral blood. Regarding this clonotype: The junction and the germline gene differ at one end; a read error may be behind it.

The source is a woman aged 25 to 39 with Graves' ophthalmopathy. The sample comprised blood.

Here the CDR3 DNA reads TGTGCCAGCAGTTACGGGGTAATGAACACTGATGCTTTCTTT. It is translated as CASSYGVMNTDAFF. The rearrangement links TRBV6-5 to TRBJ1-1, with no clear D. CDR1 is MNHEY, CDR2 SVGAGI, per germline. The CDR3 covers 14 residues.